One T cell receptor beta chain is described in this entry. Its antigen is as yet unknown. Both 60 Vbeta primers and 13 Jbeta primers went into the PCR. Sequencing was performed with immunoSEQ multiplex PCR; in TCRdb, only in-frame clones are kept and a portion is missing. The sample lists some 160,000 clones; 80% to 85% were seen once. The data derive from a study of cytomegalovirus exposure and HLA in healthy donors. CDR3 length: 14 residues. Germline CDR1 WSHSY, CDR2 SAAADI. Trimming took off 2 bases at V and 4 bases at J, with 9 bases between the two ends. Study results and caveats: As was reported, the classifier diagnosed cytomegalovirus status with high specificity and sensitivity. Segments of the TCR beta V type were, in most cases, productive about 90% or about 30% of the time in an earlier analysis.

The chain joins TRBV10-2 to TRBJ1-5; D perhaps matches TRBD1 (5 bases). The receptor's source is a male donor in good health and CMV-seropositive. Input material: PBMCs. The DNA of the CDR3 is TGCGCCAGCAGTGAGAATGGGGGGAATCAGCCCCAGCATTTT. It encodes CASSENGGNQPQHF.